Listed below are T cell receptor beta chains from one sample, sequenced in a study of T cells in Graves' hyperthyroidism and ophthalmopathy. A single record per CDR3 protein comes from TCRdb applying MiXCR to the multiplex PCR reads. The repertoire has 250,000 to 350,000 distinct CDR3 sequences, approximately 16% of them found once; the top ten carry approximately 33%. What was sequenced was blood. These receptors were collected from a man younger than 45 with Graves' hyperthyroidism. CDR3s leave out the opening cysteine and the closing phenylalanine or tryptophan. Each record gives: CDR3 protein, V gene.

SVMGQNTEAF,TRBV29-1
ASSQTGTNEKLF,TRBV18
ASSFGGNTIY,TRBV12-3/TRBV12-4
ASSSLAGGLNEQF,TRBV2
ASSPQSSYEQY,TRBV27
ASSPISGRDQETQY,TRBV18
SARDGHGNEQY,TRBV20-1
ASSPNRDGYT,TRBV18
ASRGTNYGYT,TRBV9
ASSLKISYGYT,TRBV12-3/TRBV12-4